This section outlines one T cell receptor beta chain sequence together with its context. Antigen: not known. This record belongs to a study of T cells in Graves' hyperthyroidism and ophthalmopathy. When ophthalmopathy did not progress within 18 months, Graves' hyperthyroidism was considered stable. Exclusion of a patient resulted from uncontrolled infection, other autoimmune disease, pregnancy or lactation. This sample holds PBMCs from 10 ml fresh peripheral blood. General study findings and limits: Most thyroid clonotypes expanded above 0.001 were also detected in blood.

The TCR beta CDR3 regions underwent amplification using RNA transcripts as the source. The study used the HTBI primer set for a first-round RT-PCR of the TCR CDR3. Using its own MiXCR run on the multiplex PCR reads, TCRdb lists one record per CDR3 protein. The table lists about 500,000 distinct CDR3 sequences, roughly an eighth of them singletons, with 15% to 20% in the top ten. This CDR3 has 14 amino acids. Trimming took 4 bases from V and 12 from J, leaving 19 bases between them. CDR1 is LGHDT, CDR2 YNNKEL, per germline (reference sequence). Sequenced material: blood. This TCR derives from a woman aged 18-29 years with Graves' hyperthyroidism. The rearrangement links TRBV3-1 to TRBJ2-1, with D uncertain. CDR3: CASSPPREGSGQFF. CDR3 bases: TGTGCCAGCAGCCCACCCCGAGAAGGGTCCGGGCAGTTCTTC.